The 25 T cell receptor beta chains below were found in one sample sequenced in a study of cytomegalovirus exposure and HLA in healthy donors. This PCR relied on a set of 60 Vbeta primers and 13 Jbeta primers. The method was immunoSEQ multiplex PCR; TCRdb's version includes in-frame clones alone and lacks a portion of them. The sample holds 150,000 to 200,000 clones, less than 75% seen once. Input material: PBMCs. The source of these receptors is a girl aged 10-17 years in good health and CMV-seronegative.

V and J are TRBV5-5 and TRBJ1-3; maybe TRBD1 (5 bases). The germline gives CDR1 SGHKS, CDR2 YYEKEE (reference sequence). Trimming stripped 3 bases from V and 0 bases from J, with 13 bases between. The CDR3 contains 16 residues. The CDR3 region has the DNA TGTGCCAGCAGCTGGGGTGAGACAGCCTCTGGAAACACCATATATTTT. Protein sequence: CASSWGETASGNTIYF. The variable domain in full, with the rest retrieved from reference TRBV5-5 and TRBJ1-3, is DAGVTQSPTHLIKTRGQQVTLRCSPISGHKSVSWYQQVLGQGPQFIFQYYEKEERGRGNFPDRFSARQFPNYSSELNVNALLLGDSALYLCASSWGETASGNTIYFGEGSWLTVV.

This chain connects TRBV29-1 to TRBJ1-4; perhaps TRBD1 as D (6 bases). V lost 7 bases and J 6 bases, leaving 15 bases between the germline ends. Germline CDR1 and CDR2: SQVTM and ANQGSEA. The CDR3 runs to 13 residues. CDR3 region: CSALGGGDEKLFF. CDR3 DNA sequence: TGCAGCGCTCTAGGGGGTGGAGATGAAAAACTGTTTTTT.

V and J are TRBV5-1 and TRBJ2-6, with D possibly TRBD1 on 5 matching bases. Deletions cut 4 bases from V and 3 bases from J, with 14 bases between. The CDR3 is made up of 16 amino acids. The germline CDR1 and CDR2 sequences are SGHRS and YFSETQ. CDR3 sequence (DNA): TGCGCCAGCAGCAAGTCAGGACAAAGTGGGGCCAACGTCCTGACTTTC. Protein sequence: CASSKSGQSGANVLTF. Filled out from reference TRBV5-1 and TRBJ2-6, the complete variable domain reads KAGVTQTPRYLIKTRGQQVTLSCSPISGHRSVSWYQQTPGQGLQFLFEYFSETQRNKGNFPGRFSGRQFSNSRSEMNVSTLELGDSALYLCASSKSGQSGANVLTFGAGSRLTVL.

This chain connects TRBV7-9 to TRBJ2-4; the D gene is possibly TRBD2 (7 bases). The V end lost 4 bases, the J end lost 1 base, and 14 bases lay between the germline ends. The CDR3 is 16 residues long. Germline CDR1 and CDR2: SEHNR and FQNEAQ (reference sequence). As DNA, the CDR3 is TGTGCCAGCAGCTGGTGGGAGGGGGTTGCCAAAAACATTCAGTACTTC. Amino acids: CASSWWEGVAKNIQYF.

The chain has TRBV29-1 and TRBJ2-2; maybe TRBD1 (6 bases). Germline V gene data show CDR1 as SQVTM and CDR2 as ANQGSEA. The CDR3 runs 15 residues. Deletions cut 7 bases from V and 0 bases from J, with 15 bases between. The CDR3: CSGTAGSANTGELFF. The CDR3 DNA is TGCAGCGGGACAGCCGGGTCCGCGAACACCGGGGAGCTGTTTTTT.

This clone was picked up one time. This sequence joins TRBV30 and TRBJ2-1, with TRBD1 matching over 11 bases. Trimming removed 4 bases from V and 6 bases from J; junction bases left unmatched: 8. The CDR3 runs 15 residues. Per germline, CDR1 GTSNPN and CDR2 SVGIG (reference sequence). CDR3 nucleotide sequence: TGTGCCTGGACGCCGGACAGGGGGCCGGCCAATGAGCAGTTCTTC. The encoded protein is CAWTPDRGPANEQFF.

This CDR3 reads CATDPLGQGNEKLFF. Written as DNA, the CDR3 is TGTGCCACCGATCCACTTGGACAGGGTAATGAAAAACTGTTTTTT. The chain combines TRBV6-1 with TRBJ1-4, with 8 bases lining up with TRBD1. CDR3 length: 15 amino acids. V was clipped by 10 bases and J by 4 bases; unmatched bases: 11. Looked up from germline, CDR1 is MNHNS and CDR2 is SASEGT.

The V and J genes are TRBV6-8 and TRBJ2-3, with 8 bases aligning to TRBD2. V was clipped by 10 bases and J by 6 bases; unmatched bases: 6. This CDR3 has 12 amino acids. Per germline, CDR1 MNHGY and CDR2 SAAAGT. In DNA, the CDR3 is TGTGCCAACGGGGGGGCCGGCGATACGCAGTATTTT. Protein: CANGGAGDTQYF.

This sequence joins TRBV6-5 and TRBJ2-3; the D gene is possibly TRBD2 (7 bases). Germline V CDR1 and CDR2: MNHEY, SVGAGI. The germline V and J ends were trimmed by 6 bases and 4 bases, with 17 bases remaining between them. The CDR3 totals 15 residues. The CDR3 nucleotides are TGTGCCAGCAGCCCCAGGGGCGGGGGTGCAGATACGCAGTATTTT. Translating gives CASSPRGGGADTQYF.

This clone has a single count. The chain has TRBV5-1 and TRBJ2-7, with 12 bases matching TRBD1. This CDR3 has 17 amino acids. Losses at the gene ends were 4 bases for V and 4 bases for J; bases not matched to a gene: 12. CDR1 and CDR2 from the germline V gene are SGHRS and YFSETQ. The CDR3 here is CASSPGTGGFGKYEQYF. The CDR3 DNA reads as TGCGCCAGCAGCCCCGGGACAGGGGGCTTCGGCAAATACGAGCAGTACTTC. Combining the CDR3 with reference TRBV5-1 and TRBJ2-7 gives the whole variable domain KAGVTQTPRYLIKTRGQQVTLSCSPISGHRSVSWYQQTPGQGLQFLFEYFSETQRNKGNFPGRFSGRQFSNSRSEMNVSTLELGDSALYLCASSPGTGGFGKYEQYFGPGTRLTVT.

This clone was seen a handful of times. The gene calls are TRBV2 and TRBJ2-4, with D tentatively TRBD1 (7 bases). CDR3 length: 17 amino acids. Between the trimmed V and J ends, which lost 7 bases and 0 bases, there was a span of 19 bases. Germline V lookup: CDR1 SNHLY, CDR2 FYNNEI. The CDR3 loop is CASTIPAGQLAKNIQYF. CDR3 sequence (DNA): TGTGCCAGCACTATCCCTGCGGGACAGCTAGCCAAAAACATTCAGTACTTC.

This chain connects TRBV6-5 to TRBJ2-6; D not certain. The CDR3 has 14 amino acids. The ends were cut back, 4 bases at V and 2 bases at J, with 6 bases in the middle. Germline V gives CDR1 MNHEY, CDR2 SVGAGI. The CDR3 region has the DNA TGTGCCAGCAGTTCCCTTCCTGGGGCCAACGTCCTGACTTTC. This gives the protein CASSSLPGANVLTF.

This clone occurred a few times. The CDR3 sequence is CATSRDGASDEQYF. In nucleotides, the CDR3 is TGTGCCACCAGCAGAGATGGGGCTAGCGACGAGCAGTACTTC. The V gene is TRBV15, the J gene TRBJ2-7; a weak D match, TRBD2 (6 bases). The CDR3 has 14 residues. Trimming shortened V by 0 bases and J by 5 bases, and 11 bases separated the two germline ends. In germline, CDR1 is LNHNV, CDR2 YYDKDF (reference sequence).

V gene TRBV7-9 combines with J gene TRBJ1-3, with 7 nucleotides matching TRBD1. Germline loops: CDR1 SEHNR, CDR2 FQNEAQ (reference sequence). This CDR3 region has 14 residues. Trimming at V came to 5 bases and at J to 0 bases, leaving 1 base not matched to a gene. The CDR3 bases are TGTGCCAGCAGCCGGGACAGCTCTGGAAACACCATATATTTT. This encodes CASSRDSSGNTIYF.

The sample holds a few counts of this clone. The V gene is TRBV7-9, the J gene TRBJ2-5; TRBD2 is a possible D gene (5 bases). CDR1 is SEHNR, CDR2 FQNEAQ, per germline (reference sequence). V shed 6 bases and J shed 2 bases, with 19 bases lying between them. There are 16 residues in the CDR3. CDR3 DNA sequence: TGTGCCAGCAGAAAAGGTGGGGATGGGAGACAAGAGACCCAGTACTTC. Its translation is CASRKGGDGRQETQYF.

The chain has TRBV19 and TRBJ2-7; TRBD1 matches 8 bases. V was pared by 6 bases and J by 3 bases, with 4 bases of the junction left unmatched. The CDR3 contains 13 residues. The germline V gene encodes CDR1 LNHDA and CDR2 SQIVND (reference sequence). CDR3 sequence reads: CASRAGGDYEQYF. CDR3 DNA sequence: TGTGCCAGTAGAGCAGGGGGCGACTACGAGCAGTACTTC.

This clone has more than one count but fewer than ten. V usage is TRBV9 and J usage is TRBJ1-2, with 7 bases that match TRBD1. CDR3 length: 14 amino acids. Germline V gives CDR1 SGDLS, CDR2 YYNGEE. With 4 bases clipped from V and 4 bases from J, the junction kept 7 bases outside the gene matches. The CDR3 region is CASSTPGQPYGYTF. The CDR3 region has the DNA TGTGCCAGCAGCACTCCGGGACAGCCCTATGGCTACACCTTC. Based on the CDR3 plus reference TRBV9 and TRBJ1-2, the full variable domain is DSGVTQTPKHLITATGQRVTLRCSPRSGDLSVYWYQQSLDQGLQFLIQYYNGEERAKGNILERFSAQQFPDLHSELNLSSLELGDSALYFCASSTPGQPYGYTFGSGTRLTVV.

This clone was detected only once. The chain couples TRBV5-1 to TRBJ2-7, with a tentative D call TRBD1 (6 bases). The ends were cut back, 0 bases at V and 5 bases at J, with 15 bases in the middle. This CDR3 comprises 15 residues. The germline gives CDR1 SGHRS, CDR2 YFSETQ. CDR3 residues: CASSLGQGSTDEQYF. In DNA form, the CDR3 reads TGCGCCAGCAGCTTGGGGCAGGGGAGTACCGACGAGCAGTACTTC.

The chain carries TRBV18 and TRBJ1-2; a weak D match, TRBD1 (5 bases). V gave up 0 bases and J gave up 4 bases, with 12 bases separating them. In germline, CDR1 is KGHSH, CDR2 LQKENI. This CDR3 spans 15 amino acids. The CDR3 sequence: CASSPPEGWLYGYTF. The CDR3 region has the DNA TGTGCCAGCTCACCACCGGAGGGGTGGCTCTATGGCTACACCTTC.

This sequence joins TRBV5-6 and TRBJ2-2, with D uncertain. Trimming pared 0 bases from V and 5 bases from J, leaving 5 bases between. Germline V gene data show CDR1 as SGHDT and CDR2 as YYEEEE. The CDR3 has 13 amino acids. CDR3: CASSLAVTGELFF. The CDR3 DNA reads as TGTGCCAGCAGCTTGGCCGTAACCGGGGAGCTGTTTTTT.

This chain links TRBV6-1 with TRBJ1-2; 9 bases align to TRBD1. Trimming at V came to 2 bases and at J to 4 bases, leaving 8 bases not matched to a gene. The CDR3 sequence is 16 residues long. Germline lookup yields CDR1 MNHNS and CDR2 SASEGT. This CDR3 is CASSELDRGGAYGYTF. In DNA, the CDR3 is TGTGCCAGCAGTGAACTGGACAGGGGTGGAGCCTATGGCTACACCTTC.

This sequence joins TRBV10-1 and TRBJ1-3; 9 bases align to TRBD1. The CDR3 is 16 residues long. J was trimmed by 8 bases and V by 3 bases; bases with no gene match: 11. The germline V gene encodes CDR1 WNHNN and CDR2 SYGVQD (reference sequence). The CDR3 region is CASSDLGTGTLDTIYF. CDR3 nucleotide sequence: TGCGCCAGCAGTGACTTAGGGACAGGGACGTTGGACACCATATATTTT.

The V call is TRBV19, the J call TRBJ2-7, with TRBD1 identical over 8 bases. Trimming removed 5 bases from V and 3 bases from J; junction bases left unmatched: 6. The CDR3 is 14 residues long. The V gene's germline CDR1 is LNHDA and CDR2 SQIVND (reference sequence). DNA of the CDR3: TGTGCCAGTAGTCCCACCGGACAGGGCTACGAGCAGTACTTC. Protein sequence: CASSPTGQGYEQYF.

This clone occurred a few times. CDR3 sequence reads: CASSLSTGGYGYTF. CDR3 in DNA: TGCGCCAGCAGCTTAAGCACAGGGGGCTATGGCTACACCTTC. The chain employs TRBV5-1 and TRBJ1-2, with 8 bases identical to TRBD1. Per the germline V gene, CDR1 is SGHRS and CDR2 is YFSETQ. After removal of 2 bases from V and 4 bases from J, the junction contained 4 bases not matched to a gene. The CDR3 length is 14 residues.

This chain uses TRBV9 with TRBJ1-1, with a possible D match to TRBD1 (5 bases). Trimming stripped 7 bases from V and 4 bases from J, with 11 bases between. This CDR3 has 12 residues. Germline lookup yields CDR1 SGDLS and CDR2 YYNGEE. CDR3 nucleotide sequence: TGTGCCAGCGGGGAGGGGACCACTGAAGCTTTCTTT. Its protein product is CASGEGTTEAFF.